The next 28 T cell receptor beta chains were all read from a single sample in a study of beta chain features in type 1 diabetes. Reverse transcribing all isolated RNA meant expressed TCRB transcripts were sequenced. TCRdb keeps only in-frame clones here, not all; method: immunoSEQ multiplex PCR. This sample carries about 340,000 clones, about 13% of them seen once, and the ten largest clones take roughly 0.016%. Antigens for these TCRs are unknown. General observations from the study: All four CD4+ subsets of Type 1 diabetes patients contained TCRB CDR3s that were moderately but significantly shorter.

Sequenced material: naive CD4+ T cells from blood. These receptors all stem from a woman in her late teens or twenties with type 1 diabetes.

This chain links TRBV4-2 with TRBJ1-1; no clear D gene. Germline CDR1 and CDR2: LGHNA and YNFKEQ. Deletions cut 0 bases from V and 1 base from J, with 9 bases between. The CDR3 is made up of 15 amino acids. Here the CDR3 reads CASSQDFRENTEAFF. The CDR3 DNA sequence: TGTGCCAGCAGCCAAGATTTCCGGGAGAACACTGAAGCTTTCTTT.

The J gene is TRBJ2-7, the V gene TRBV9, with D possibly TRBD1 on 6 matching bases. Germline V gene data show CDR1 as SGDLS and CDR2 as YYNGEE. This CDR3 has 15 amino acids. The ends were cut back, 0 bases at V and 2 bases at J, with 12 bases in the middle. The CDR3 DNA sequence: TGTGCCAGCAGCGTAGAGGGTAGGGGGACCTACGAGCAGTACTTC. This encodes CASSVEGRGTYEQYF.

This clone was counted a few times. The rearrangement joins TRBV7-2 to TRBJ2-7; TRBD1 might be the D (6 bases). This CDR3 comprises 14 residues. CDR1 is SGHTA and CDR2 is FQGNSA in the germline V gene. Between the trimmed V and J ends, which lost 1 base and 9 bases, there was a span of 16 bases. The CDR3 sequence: CASSLDQGLHVQYV. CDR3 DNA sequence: TGTGCCAGCAGCTTAGATCAGGGGCTCCATGTGCAGTACGTC.

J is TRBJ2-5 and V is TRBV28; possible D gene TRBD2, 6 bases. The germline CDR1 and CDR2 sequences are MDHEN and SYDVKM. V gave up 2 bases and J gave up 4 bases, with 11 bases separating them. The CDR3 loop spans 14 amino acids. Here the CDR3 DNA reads TGTGCCAGCAGTTTACCACGGAGGGCAGAGACCCAGTACTTC. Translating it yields CASSLPRRAETQYF.

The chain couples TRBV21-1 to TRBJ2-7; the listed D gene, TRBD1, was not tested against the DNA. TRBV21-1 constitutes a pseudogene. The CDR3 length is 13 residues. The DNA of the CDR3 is TGTGCCAGCATCCCCTCGGGACACTACGAGCAGTACTTC. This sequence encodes CASIPSGHYEQYF.

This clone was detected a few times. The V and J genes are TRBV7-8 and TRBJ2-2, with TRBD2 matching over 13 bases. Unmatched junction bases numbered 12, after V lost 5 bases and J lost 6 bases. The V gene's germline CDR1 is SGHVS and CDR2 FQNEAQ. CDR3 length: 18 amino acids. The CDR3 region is CASSLLRTSGSWAGELFF. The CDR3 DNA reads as TGTGCCAGCAGCCTACTCCGGACTAGCGGGAGTTGGGCCGGGGAGCTGTTTTTT.

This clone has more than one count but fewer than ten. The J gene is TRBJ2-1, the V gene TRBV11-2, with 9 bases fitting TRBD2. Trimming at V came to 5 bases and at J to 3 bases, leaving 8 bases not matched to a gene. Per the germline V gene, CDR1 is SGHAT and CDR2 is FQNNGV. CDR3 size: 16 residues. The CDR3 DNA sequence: TGTGCCAGCAGCCCGAATAGCGGGAGCCGCTACAATGAGCAGTTCTTC. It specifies CASSPNSGSRYNEQFF.

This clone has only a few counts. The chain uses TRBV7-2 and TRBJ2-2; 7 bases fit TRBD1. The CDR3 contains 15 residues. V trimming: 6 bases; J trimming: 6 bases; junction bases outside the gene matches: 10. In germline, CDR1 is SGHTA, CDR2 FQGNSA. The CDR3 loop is CASRPDRAGAGELFF. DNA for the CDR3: TGTGCCAGCAGACCCGACAGGGCCGGCGCCGGGGAGCTGTTTTTT.

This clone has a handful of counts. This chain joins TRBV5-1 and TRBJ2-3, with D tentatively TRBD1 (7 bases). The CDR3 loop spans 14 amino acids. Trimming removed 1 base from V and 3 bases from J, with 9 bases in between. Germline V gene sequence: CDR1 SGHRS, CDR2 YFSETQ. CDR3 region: CASSLSGGTDTQYF. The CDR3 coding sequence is TGCGCCAGCAGCTTGTCAGGGGGGACAGATACGCAGTATTTT.

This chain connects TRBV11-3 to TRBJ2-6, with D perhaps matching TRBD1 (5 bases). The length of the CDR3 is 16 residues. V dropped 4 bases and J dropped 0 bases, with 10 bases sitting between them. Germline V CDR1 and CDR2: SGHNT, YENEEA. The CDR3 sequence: CASSSSGFSGANVLTF. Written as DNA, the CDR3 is TGTGCCAGCAGCTCTTCAGGGTTCTCTGGGGCCAACGTCCTGACTTTC.

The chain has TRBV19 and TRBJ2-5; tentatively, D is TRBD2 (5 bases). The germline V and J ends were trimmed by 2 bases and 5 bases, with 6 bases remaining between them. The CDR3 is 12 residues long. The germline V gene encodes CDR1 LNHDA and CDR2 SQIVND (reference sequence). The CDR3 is CASSITGETQYF. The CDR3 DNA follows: TGTGCCAGTAGTATAACGGGGGAGACCCAGTACTTC.

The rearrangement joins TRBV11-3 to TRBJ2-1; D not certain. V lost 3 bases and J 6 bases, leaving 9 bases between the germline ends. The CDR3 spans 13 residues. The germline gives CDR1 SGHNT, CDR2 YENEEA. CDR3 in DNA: TGTGCCAGCAGCTTCGCCGAACTCAATGAGCAGTTCTTC. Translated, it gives CASSFAELNEQFF.

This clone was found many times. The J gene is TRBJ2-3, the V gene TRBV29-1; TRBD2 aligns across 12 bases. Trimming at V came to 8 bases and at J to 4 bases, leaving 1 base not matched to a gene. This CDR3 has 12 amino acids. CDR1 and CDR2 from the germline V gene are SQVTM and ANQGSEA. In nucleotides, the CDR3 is TGCAGCCTAGCGGGAGGGCCAGATACGCAGTATTTT. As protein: CSLAGGPDTQYF.

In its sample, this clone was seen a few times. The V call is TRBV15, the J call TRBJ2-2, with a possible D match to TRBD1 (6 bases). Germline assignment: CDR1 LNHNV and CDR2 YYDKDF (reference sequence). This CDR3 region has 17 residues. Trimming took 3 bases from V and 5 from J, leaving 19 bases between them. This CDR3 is CATSRSPQGRGTGELFF. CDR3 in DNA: TGTGCCACCAGCAGGTCTCCGCAGGGGCGCGGAACCGGGGAGCTGTTTTTT.

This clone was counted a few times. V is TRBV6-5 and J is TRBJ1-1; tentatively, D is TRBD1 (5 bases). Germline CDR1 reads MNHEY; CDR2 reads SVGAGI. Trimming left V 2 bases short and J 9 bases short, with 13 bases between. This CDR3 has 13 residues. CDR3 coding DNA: TGTGCCAGCAGTTACGGGGCAGGGTGGAAAGCTTTCTTT. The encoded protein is CASSYGAGWKAFF.

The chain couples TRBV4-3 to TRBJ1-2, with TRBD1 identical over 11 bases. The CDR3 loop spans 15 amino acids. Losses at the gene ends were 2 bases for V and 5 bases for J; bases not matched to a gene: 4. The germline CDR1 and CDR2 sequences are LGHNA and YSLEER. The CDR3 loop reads CASSQQGQGVYGYTF. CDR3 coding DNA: TGCGCCAGCAGCCAACAGGGACAGGGGGTTTATGGCTACACCTTC.

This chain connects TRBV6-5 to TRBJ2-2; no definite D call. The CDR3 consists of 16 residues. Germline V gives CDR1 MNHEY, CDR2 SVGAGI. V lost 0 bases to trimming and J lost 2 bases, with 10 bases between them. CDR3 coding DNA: TGTGCCAGCAGTTACTCGTGGGCCCCTAACACCGGGGAGCTGTTTTTT. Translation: CASSYSWAPNTGELFF.

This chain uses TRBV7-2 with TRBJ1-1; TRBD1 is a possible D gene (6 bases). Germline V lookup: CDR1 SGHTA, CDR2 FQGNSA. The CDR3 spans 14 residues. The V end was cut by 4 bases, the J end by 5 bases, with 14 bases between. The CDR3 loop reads CASSYHRDGTEAFF. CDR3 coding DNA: TGTGCCAGCAGCTACCACAGGGATGGGACTGAAGCTTTCTTT. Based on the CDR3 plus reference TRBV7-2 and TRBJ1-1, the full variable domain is GAGVSQSPSNKVTEKGKDVELRCDPISGHTALYWYRQSLGQGLEFLIYFQGNSAPDKSGLPSDRFSAERTGGSVSTLTIQRTQQEDSAVYLCASSYHRDGTEAFFGQGTRLTVV.

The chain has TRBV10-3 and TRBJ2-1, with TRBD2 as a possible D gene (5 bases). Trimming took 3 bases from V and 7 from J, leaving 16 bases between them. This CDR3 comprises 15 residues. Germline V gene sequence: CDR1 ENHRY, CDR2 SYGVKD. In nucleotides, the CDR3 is TGTGCCATCAGTGACCCATTGAGTCGGGGAAATGAGCAGTTCTTC. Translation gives CAISDPLSRGNEQFF.

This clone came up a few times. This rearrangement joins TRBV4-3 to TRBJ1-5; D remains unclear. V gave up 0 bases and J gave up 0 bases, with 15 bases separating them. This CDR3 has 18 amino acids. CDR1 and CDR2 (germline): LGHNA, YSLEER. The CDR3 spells CASSQDNREGISNQPQHF. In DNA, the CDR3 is TGCGCCAGCAGCCAAGATAACCGGGAGGGTATTAGCAATCAGCCCCAGCATTTT.

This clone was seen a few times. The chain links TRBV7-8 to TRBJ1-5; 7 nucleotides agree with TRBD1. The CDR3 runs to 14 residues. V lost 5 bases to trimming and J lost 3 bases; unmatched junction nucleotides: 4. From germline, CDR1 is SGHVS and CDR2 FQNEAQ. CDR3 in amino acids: CASSEGQNNQPQHF. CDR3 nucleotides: TGTGCCAGCAGCGAGGGACAGAACAATCAGCCCCAGCATTTT. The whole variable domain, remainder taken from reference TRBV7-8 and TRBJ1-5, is GAGVSQSPRYKVAKRGQDVALRCDPISGHVSLFWYQQALGQGPEFLTYFQNEAQLDKSGLPSDRFFAERPEGSVSTLKIQRTQQEDSAVYLCASSEGQNNQPQHFGDGTRLSIL.

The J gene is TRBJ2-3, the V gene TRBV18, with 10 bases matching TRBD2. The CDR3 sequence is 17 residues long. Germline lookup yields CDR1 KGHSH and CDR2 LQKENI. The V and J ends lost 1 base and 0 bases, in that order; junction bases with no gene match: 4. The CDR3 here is CASSPRGTSASTDTQYF. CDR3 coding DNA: TGTGCCAGCTCACCACGAGGGACTAGCGCTAGCACAGATACGCAGTATTTT.

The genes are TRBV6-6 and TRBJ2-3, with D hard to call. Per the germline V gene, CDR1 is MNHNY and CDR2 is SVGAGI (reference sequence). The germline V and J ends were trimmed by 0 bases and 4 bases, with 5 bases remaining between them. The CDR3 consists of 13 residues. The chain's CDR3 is CASSYSVADTQYF. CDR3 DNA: TGTGCCAGCAGTTACTCGGTAGCAGATACGCAGTATTTT.

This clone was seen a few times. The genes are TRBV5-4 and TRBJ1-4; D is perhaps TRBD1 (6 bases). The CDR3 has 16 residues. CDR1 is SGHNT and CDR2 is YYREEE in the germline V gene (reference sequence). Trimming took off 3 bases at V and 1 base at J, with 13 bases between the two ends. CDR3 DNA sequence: TGTGCCAGCAGCTCCACAGGGAAGGGAACTAATGAAAAACTGTTTTTT. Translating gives CASSSTGKGTNEKLFF.

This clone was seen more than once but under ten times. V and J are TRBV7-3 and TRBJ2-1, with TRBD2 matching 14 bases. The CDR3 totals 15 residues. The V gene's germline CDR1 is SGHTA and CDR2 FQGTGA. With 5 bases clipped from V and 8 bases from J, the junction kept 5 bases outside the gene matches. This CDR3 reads CASSRTSGRWDEQFF. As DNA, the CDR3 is TGTGCCAGCAGCCGGACTAGCGGGAGGTGGGATGAGCAGTTCTTC.

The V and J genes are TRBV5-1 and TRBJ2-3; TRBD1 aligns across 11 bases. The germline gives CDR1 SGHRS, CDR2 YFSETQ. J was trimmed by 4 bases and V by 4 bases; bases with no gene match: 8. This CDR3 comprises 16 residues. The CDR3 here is CASSPGQGAVADTQYF. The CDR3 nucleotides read TGCGCCAGCAGCCCAGGACAGGGGGCCGTCGCAGATACGCAGTATTTT.

This chain's CDR3 is CASSSEGLLGYEQYF. The CDR3 coding sequence is TGTGCCAGCAGCTCCGAGGGACTCTTGGGCTACGAGCAGTACTTC. The gene calls are TRBV7-2 and TRBJ2-7, with D perhaps matching TRBD2 (6 bases). V lost 4 bases and J 3 bases, leaving 16 bases between the germline ends. CDR1 is SGHTA, CDR2 FQGNSA, per germline. The CDR3 runs 15 residues.

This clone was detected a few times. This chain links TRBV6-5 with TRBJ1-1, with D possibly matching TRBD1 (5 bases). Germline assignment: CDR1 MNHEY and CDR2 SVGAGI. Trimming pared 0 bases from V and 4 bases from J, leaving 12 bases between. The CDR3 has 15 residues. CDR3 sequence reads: CASSYSWGLGTEAFF. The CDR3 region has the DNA TGTGCCAGCAGTTACTCGTGGGGCCTGGGCACTGAAGCTTTCTTT.